This T cell receptor beta chain was recorded in a study of cytomegalovirus exposure and HLA in healthy donors. Findings of the study overall: A few CMV-associated chains were confirmed in vitro to be specific for CMV antigens. Presence/absence analyses assumed roughly uniform sequencing depth across donors, which may not hold. The only immune exposure information that was available was CMV serostatus.

13 Jbeta primers and 60 Vbeta primers were used for the PCR. The protocol was immunoSEQ multiplex PCR, while the TCRdb copy is restricted to in-frame clones and leaves out a portion. The table includes roughly 82,000 clones, approximately 70% detected once. On this clone: Its antigen is not known.

V lost 3 bases and J lost 5, with 14 bases in between. Germline-derived CDR1 and CDR2 are SGHTA and FQGNSA. The CDR3 is 15 amino acids. The sequencing input was PBMCs. The receptor was isolated from a woman aged 40-49 years in good health and CMV-seropositive. The gene calls are TRBV7-2 and TRBJ1-5; D call uncertain. For the CDR3, the DNA is TGTGCCAGCAGCTTCTTGGGAGGTCAGCATCAGCCCCAGCATTTT. Translated: CASSFLGGQHQPQHF.